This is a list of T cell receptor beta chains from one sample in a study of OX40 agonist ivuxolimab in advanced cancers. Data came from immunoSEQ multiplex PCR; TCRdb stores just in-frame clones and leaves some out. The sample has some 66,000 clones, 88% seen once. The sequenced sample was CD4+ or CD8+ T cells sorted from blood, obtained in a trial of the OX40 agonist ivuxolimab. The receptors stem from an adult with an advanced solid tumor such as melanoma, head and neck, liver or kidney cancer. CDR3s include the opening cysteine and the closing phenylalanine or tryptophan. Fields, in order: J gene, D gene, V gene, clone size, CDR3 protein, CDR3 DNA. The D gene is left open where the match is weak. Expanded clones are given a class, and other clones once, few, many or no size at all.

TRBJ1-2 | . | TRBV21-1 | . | CASTLPRRWNYGYTF | TGTGCCAGCACCCTTCCGCGAAGATGGAACTATGGCTACACCTTC
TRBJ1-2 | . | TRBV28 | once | CASSSNRARSYGYTF | TGTGCCAGCAGTTCAAACAGGGCGAGGTCCTATGGCTACACCTTC
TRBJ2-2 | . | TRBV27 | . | CASSHGTAEHRGAVF | TGTGCCAGCAGTCACGGGACGGCCGAACACCGGGGAGCTGTTTTT
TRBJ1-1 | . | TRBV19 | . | CASSIGAGKRTQNAEAFF | TGTGCCAGTAGTATCGGCGCAGGGAAAAGGACTCAGAACGCTGAAGCTTTCTTT
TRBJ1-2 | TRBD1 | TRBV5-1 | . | CASSAQGAGGYTF | TGCGCCAGCAGCGCCCAGGGGGCCGGCGGCTACACCTTC
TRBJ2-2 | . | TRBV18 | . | CASSPIENTGELFF | TGTGCCAGCTCACCGATAGAAAACACCGGGGAGCTGTTTTTT
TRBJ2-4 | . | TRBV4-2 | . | CASSQDRHGSSSIQYF | TGTGCCAGCAGCCAAGATCGGCACGGGTCCTCATCCATTCAGTACTTC
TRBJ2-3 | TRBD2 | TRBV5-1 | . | CASSRAGAPDTQYF | TGCGCCAGCAGTAGAGCGGGGGCTCCCGATACGCAGTATTTT
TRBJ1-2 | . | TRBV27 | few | CASSFRLSYGYTF | TGTGCCAGCAGTTTTAGACTCTCATATGGCTACACCTTC
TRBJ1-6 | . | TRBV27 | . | CASSPYWGGDSPLHF | TGTGCCAGCAGCCCCTATTGGGGGGGCGATTCACCCCTCCACTTT
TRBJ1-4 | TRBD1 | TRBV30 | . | CAWSVGQGVEKLFF | TGTGCCTGGAGTGTGGGACAGGGGGTAGAAAAACTGTTTTTT
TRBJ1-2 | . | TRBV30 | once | CAWSRGGYGYTF | TGTGCCTGGAGTCGGGGGGGGTATGGCTACACCTTC
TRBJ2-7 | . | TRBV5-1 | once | CASSSQTGTREQYF | TGCGCCAGCAGCTCCCAGACAGGGACTCGCGAGCAGTACTTC
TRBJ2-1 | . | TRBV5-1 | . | CASSLGVGNEQFF | TGCGCCAGCAGCTTGGGGGTCGGAAATGAGCAGTTCTTC
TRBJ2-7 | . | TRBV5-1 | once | CASSSSATGSYEQYF | TGCGCCAGCAGCTCAAGCGCGACAGGTTCCTACGAGCAGTACTTC
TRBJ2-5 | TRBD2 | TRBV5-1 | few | CASSRPGLESETQYF | TGCGCCAGCAGCCGACCGGGACTAGAGAGTGAGACCCAGTACTTC
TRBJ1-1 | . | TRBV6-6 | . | CASRNTEAFF | TGTGCCAGCAGGAACACTGAAGCTTTCTTT
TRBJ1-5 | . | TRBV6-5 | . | CASRPDRYNQPQHF | TGTGCCAGCAGACCCGACAGATACAATCAGCCCCAGCATTTT
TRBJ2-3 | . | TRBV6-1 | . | CASSEVWGTDTQYF | TGTGCCAGCAGTGAAGTCTGGGGAACAGATACGCAGTATTTT
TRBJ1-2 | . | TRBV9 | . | CASTVSPGNRGYTF | TGTGCCAGCACCGTCTCCCCTGGTAATAGGGGCTACACCTTC
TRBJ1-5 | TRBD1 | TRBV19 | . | CASSSTRGMSNQPQHF | TGTGCCAGTAGTTCAACCAGGGGGATGAGCAATCAGCCCCAGCATTTT
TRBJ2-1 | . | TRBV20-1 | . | CSATGASEQFF | TGCAGTGCCACCGGTGCTAGTGAGCAGTTCTTC
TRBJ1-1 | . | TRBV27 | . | CASSPSWQMNTEAFF | TGTGCCAGCAGTCCCTCATGGCAGATGAACACTGAAGCTTTCTTT
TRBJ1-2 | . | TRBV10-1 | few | CASSEPTGRGYGYTF | TGCGCCAGCAGTGAGCCGACAGGTCGGGGCTATGGCTACACCTTC
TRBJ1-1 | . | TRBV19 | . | CASRIGQKAFF | TGTGCCAGCCGAATCGGACAGAAGGCTTTCTTT
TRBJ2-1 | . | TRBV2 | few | CASSVGKTRYNEQFF | TGTGCCAGCAGTGTCGGGAAAACAAGATACAATGAGCAGTTCTTC
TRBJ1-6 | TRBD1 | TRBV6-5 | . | CASSPRTGNSPLHF | TGTGCCAGCAGTCCCAGGACAGGAAATTCACCCCTCCACTTT
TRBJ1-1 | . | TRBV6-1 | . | CASSEAGPTPAFF | TGTGCCAGCAGTGAAGCAGGACCCACCCCCGCTTTCTTT
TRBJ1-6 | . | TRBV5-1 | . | CASSPGLRLPLHF | TGCGCCAGCAGCCCGGGACTGCGTCTCCCCCTCCACTTT
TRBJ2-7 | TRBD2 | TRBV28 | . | CASSQGGDEQYF | TGTGCCAGCAGTCAGGGAGGGGACGAGCAGTACTTC
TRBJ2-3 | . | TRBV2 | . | CASKGGVLYTDTQYF | TGTGCCAGCAAGGGCGGGGTTCTATACACAGATACGCAGTATTTT
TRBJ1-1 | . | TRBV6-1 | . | CASSLRQNTEAFF | TGTGCCAGCAGTCTCAGACAGAACACTGAAGCTTTCTTT
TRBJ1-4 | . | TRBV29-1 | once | CSVGEGFNEKLFF | TGCAGCGTTGGCGAAGGATTCAATGAAAAACTGTTTTTT
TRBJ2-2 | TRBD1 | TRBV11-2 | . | CASSLLPGQGDTGELFF | TGTGCCAGCAGCCTGCTGCCGGGACAGGGGGACACCGGGGAGCTGTTTTTT
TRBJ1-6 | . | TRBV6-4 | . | CASRGSGSYNSPLHF | TGTGCCAGCAGGGGCAGCGGCTCCTATAATTCACCCCTCCACTTT
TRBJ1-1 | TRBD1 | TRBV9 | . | CASSLRQGQGTEAFF | TGTGCCAGCAGCCTACGACAGGGTCAGGGCACTGAAGCTTTCTTT
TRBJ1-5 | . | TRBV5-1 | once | CASSLEREAGNQPQHF | TGCGCCAGCAGCTTGGAAAGGGAGGCAGGCAATCAGCCCCAGCATTTT
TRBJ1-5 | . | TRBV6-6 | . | CASSYSPTTERQPQHF | TGTGCCAGCAGTTACAGCCCAACGACAGAACGTCAGCCCCAGCATTTT
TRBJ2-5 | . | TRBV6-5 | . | CASSYGGQETQYF | TGTGCCAGCAGTTACGGGGGCCAAGAGACCCAGTACTTC
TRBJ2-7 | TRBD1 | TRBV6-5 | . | CASGDRAPNEQYF | TGTGCCAGTGGAGACAGGGCGCCCAACGAGCAGTACTTC
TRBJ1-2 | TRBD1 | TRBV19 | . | CASSNLGQGGGYGYTF | TGTGCCAGTAGTAACCTCGGACAGGGGGGTGGCTATGGCTACACCTTC
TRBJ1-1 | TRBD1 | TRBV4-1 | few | CASSQVGQGRNTEAFF | TGCGCCAGCAGCCAAGTGGGACAGGGGAGGAACACTGAAGCTTTCTTT
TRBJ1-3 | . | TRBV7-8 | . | CASSLVPGRAGNTIYF | TGTGCCAGCAGCTTAGTTCCGGGGAGAGCTGGAAACACCATATATTTT
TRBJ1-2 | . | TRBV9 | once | CASSAETPFGGLNYGYTF | TGTGCCAGCAGCGCCGAGACGCCCTTTGGGGGGCTCAACTATGGCTACACCTTC
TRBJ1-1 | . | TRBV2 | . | CASSVGQSMNTEAFF | TGTGCCAGCAGCGTTGGACAGTCCATGAACACTGAAGCTTTCTTT
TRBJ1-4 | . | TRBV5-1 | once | CASSSYLATNEKLFF | TGCGCCAGCAGCTCCTATCTTGCAACTAATGAAAAACTGTTTTTT
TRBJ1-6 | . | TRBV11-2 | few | CASSPLLEISPLHF | TGTGCCAGCAGCCCCTTGTTGGAGATTTCACCCCTCCACTTT